This T cell receptor beta chain was sequenced during a study of shared clonotypes between healthy human individuals. Broader study findings: Estimated richness values were generally larger in naive subsets than in memory subsets. The sharing of 4% to 5.5% of naive CD4 clonotypes was seen across a handful of donors.

The CDR3 has 19 amino acids. Trimming stripped 0 bases from V and 0 bases from J, with 18 bases between. Germline loops: CDR1 SGHDN, CDR2 FVKESK. Note on this clone: Its antigen is not identified.

CD8 cells regarded as naive lacked CD45RO, were positively chosen for CCR7, and omitted terminally differentiated effector memory CD45RA+ cells. In the authors' workflow: ImmunoSEQ sequences covered only the junction and lacked quality scores; filtering therefore differed. Measured with immunoSEQ multiplex PCR; TCRdb has only the in-frame clones, and not every one. Clone size and the V and J calls come from that table; the DNA yielded D and trimming. The data hold around 2,100,000 clones, with about 95% observed a single time. The J gene is TRBJ2-1, the V gene TRBV14, with D possibly TRBD1 on 6 matching bases. Source material: naive CD8+ T cells sorted from blood. This clonotype was obtained from a man aged 18 to 29 in good health. The CDR3 sequence: CASSQDEPNRVSSYNEQFF. CDR3 bases: TGTGCCAGCAGCCAAGATGAACCAAACAGGGTTAGCTCCTACAATGAGCAGTTCTTC.